The 18 T cell receptor beta chains below all came from one sample that was sequenced in a study of identifying expanded T cells in peripheral blood. Measured with immunoSEQ multiplex PCR; TCRdb has only the in-frame clones, and not every one. The sample contains 45,000 to 75,000 clones, roughly four fifths of which appear only once. Sequencing input: blood. The receptors come from a person between 18 and 69 years old in good health.

The gene calls are TRBV29-1 and TRBJ1-5, with 8 bases lining up with TRBD1. V was pared by 6 bases and J by 5 bases, with 3 bases of the junction left unmatched. Germline assignment: CDR1 SQVTM and CDR2 ANQGSEA. This CDR3 region has 12 residues. The CDR3 DNA sequence: TGCAGCGTAGGACAGGGCCATCAGCCCCAGCATTTT. Translated, it gives CSVGQGHQPQHF.

V is TRBV6-5 and J is TRBJ2-1; 10 bases line up with TRBD1. Per germline, CDR1 MNHEY and CDR2 SVGAGI. The CDR3 is made up of 16 amino acids. J gave up 15 bases and V 0 bases, and 14 bases lay outside the gene matches. The CDR3 loop is CASSYSLVRGTGVRFF. For the CDR3, the DNA is TGTGCCAGCAGTTACTCGTTGGTCCGCGGGACAGGGGTTCGGTTCTTC.

V gene TRBV5-4 combines with J gene TRBJ2-5; a weak D match, TRBD1 (7 bases). V shed 5 bases and J shed 0 bases, with 17 bases lying between them. There are 16 residues in the CDR3. Germline V CDR1 and CDR2: SGHNT, YYREEE (reference sequence). In DNA form, the CDR3 reads TGTGCCAGCAGTAAGCCAGGGGGGAAGTACCAAGAGACCCAGTACTTC. As protein: CASSKPGGKYQETQYF.

Only one count was recorded for this clone. This rearrangement joins TRBV9 to TRBJ1-2, with a tentative D call TRBD1 (5 bases). This CDR3 comprises 15 residues. The V and J ends lost 0 bases and 1 base respectively, with 10 bases between them. CDR1 and CDR2 (germline): SGDLS, YYNGEE. CDR3 nucleotides: TGTGCCAGCAGCGTAGGGAGGGGAGTTAACTATGGCTACACCTTC. It translates to CASSVGRGVNYGYTF.

The rearrangement links TRBV19 to TRBJ2-1, with D perhaps matching TRBD1 (8 bases). The V gene's germline CDR1 is LNHDA and CDR2 SQIVND (reference sequence). There are 13 residues in the CDR3. The germline V and J ends were trimmed by 3 bases and 9 bases, with 12 bases remaining between them. CDR3 bases: TGTGCCAGTAGTATTACAGGGGGGGTTGAGCAGTTCTTC. Translated, it gives CASSITGGVEQFF.

This clone has only a few counts. This sequence joins TRBV30 and TRBJ2-1, with 10 bases aligning to TRBD1. The CDR3 contains 15 residues. Germline lookup yields CDR1 GTSNPN and CDR2 SVGIG (reference sequence). The ends lost 2 bases at V and 6 bases at J; junction bases unmatched: 7. The CDR3 protein is CAWSKPGQGSNEQFF. In DNA form, the CDR3 reads TGTGCCTGGAGTAAACCGGGACAGGGGAGCAATGAGCAGTTCTTC.

The chain links TRBV2 to TRBJ1-5, with 9 bases that match TRBD1. Per the germline V gene, CDR1 is SNHLY and CDR2 is FYNNEI. The CDR3 contains 16 residues. V lost 6 bases, J lost 1 base, and 7 bases stayed unmatched. CDR3 in amino acids: CASRASGTGSNQPQHF. CDR3 DNA sequence: TGTGCCAGCAGGGCTTCCGGGACAGGGAGCAATCAGCCCCAGCATTTT.

J is TRBJ2-1 and V is TRBV4-2, with D possibly matching TRBD2 (5 bases). The CDR3 runs 17 residues. Trimming shortened V by 2 bases and J by 4 bases, and 18 bases separated the two germline ends. Germline V lookup: CDR1 LGHNA, CDR2 YNFKEQ. The CDR3: CASSQRGRAGTYNEQFF. DNA for the CDR3: TGTGCCAGCAGCCAAAGAGGGCGAGCCGGAACTTACAATGAGCAGTTCTTC.

The chain is built from TRBV19 and TRBJ2-6; tentatively, D is TRBD2 (5 bases). Trimming removed 3 bases from V and 0 bases from J, with 6 bases in between. The germline CDR1 and CDR2 sequences are LNHDA and SQIVND (reference sequence). The CDR3 is made up of 15 amino acids. CDR3 sequence: CASSISDSGANVLTF. The DNA for the CDR3 is TGTGCCAGTAGTATTAGCGACTCTGGGGCCAACGTCCTGACTTTC.

This chain joins TRBV2 and TRBJ1-2; D perhaps matches TRBD1 (5 bases). Germline values: CDR1 SNHLY, CDR2 FYNNEI. The CDR3 is 12 residues long. V was trimmed by 6 bases and J by 2 bases, leaving 7 bases between them. In nucleotides, the CDR3 is TGTGCCAGCAGGGGGGGGAACTATGGCTACACCTTC. Its translation is CASRGGNYGYTF.

The chain employs TRBV6-5 and TRBJ2-3; D may be TRBD2 (5 bases). The CDR3 covers 13 residues. Germline V gene lookup returns CDR1 MNHEY and CDR2 SVGAGI. V shed 6 bases and J shed 9 bases, with 16 bases lying between them. Here the CDR3 DNA reads TGTGCCAGCAGGGAGGATGCCCATGGGACGCAGTATTTT. It is translated as CASREDAHGTQYF.

The table lists this clone with a count of one. The chain couples TRBV5-4 to TRBJ1-1; 9 bases align to TRBD1. The germline CDR1 and CDR2 sequences are SGHNT and YYREEE (reference sequence). This CDR3 is 15 amino acids long. The trim removed 4 bases at V and 2 bases at J, leaving 6 bases unmatched. The CDR3 sequence is CASSPRTGANTEAFF. The CDR3 bases are TGTGCCAGCAGCCCCCGGACAGGGGCCAACACTGAAGCTTTCTTT. The whole variable domain, filled in from reference TRBV5-4 and TRBJ1-1, reads ETGVTQSPTHLIKTRGQQVTLRCSSQSGHNTVSWYQQALGQGPQFIFQYYREEENGRGNFPPRFSGLQFPNYSSELNVNALELDDSALYLCASSPRTGANTEAFFGQGTRLTVV.

The chain uses TRBV6-4 and TRBJ2-7; 10 positions agree with TRBD2. The CDR3 is 18 residues long. In germline, CDR1 is MRHNA, CDR2 SNTAGT. The junction had 18 bases not matched to a gene; V was cut back by 5 bases and J by 5 bases. The chain's CDR3 is CASSSDRPASGSTHEQYF. CDR3 nucleotide sequence: TGTGCCAGCAGTTCCGACAGGCCAGCTAGCGGGAGTACCCACGAGCAGTACTTC.

The CDR3 nucleotides read TGTGCCAGCAGCGTAGATGGGGTAGCGGGACGGGAGACCCAGTACTTC. Translating gives CASSVDGVAGRETQYF. The chain carries TRBV9 and TRBJ2-5; 8 nucleotides align to TRBD2. Germline V gene data show CDR1 as SGDLS and CDR2 as YYNGEE. The V gene end was trimmed by 0 bases and the J gene end by 5 bases; junction bases not matched to a gene: 9. This CDR3 is built from 16 residues.

This clone has just one count. The gene calls are TRBV27 and TRBJ1-2; D remains unclear. CDR3 size: 17 residues. Germline V gene data show CDR1 as MNHEY and CDR2 as SMNVEV (reference sequence). Trimming shortened V by 2 bases and J by 1 base, and 17 bases separated the two germline ends. CDR3 sequence: CASSLRAPEPNNYGYTF. Written as DNA, the CDR3 is TGTGCCAGCAGTTTACGGGCCCCCGAGCCTAATAACTATGGCTACACCTTC.

The chain joins TRBV9 to TRBJ2-3; D is possibly TRBD1 or TRBD2 (5 bases each). CDR1 is SGDLS, CDR2 YYNGEE, per germline. V lost 0 bases and J lost 0, with 8 bases in between. The CDR3 sequence is 15 residues long. DNA for the CDR3: TGTGCCAGCAGCGTAGGAGGGGCCAGCACAGATACGCAGTATTTT. Amino acids: CASSVGGASTDTQYF.

The chain couples TRBV6-6 to TRBJ2-7; D possibly matches TRBD1 or TRBD2 (5 bases each). The CDR3 covers 15 residues. The V and J ends lost 5 bases and 2 bases respectively, with 16 bases between them. Germline V gene sequence: CDR1 MNHNY, CDR2 SVGAGI (reference sequence). CDR3 nucleotide sequence: TGTGCCAGCAGTCTGACATTGGGGGTCGCCTACGAGCAGTACTTC. It encodes CASSLTLGVAYEQYF.

The rearrangement joins TRBV18 to TRBJ1-4, with TRBD1 matching 9 bases. Germline V gives CDR1 KGHSH, CDR2 LQKENI. CDR3 length equals 14 residues. The junction had 5 bases not matched to a gene; V was cut back by 4 bases and J by 8 bases. The CDR3 is CASSQGTGREKLFF. The CDR3 nucleotides read TGTGCCAGCTCACAAGGGACAGGGCGGGAAAAACTGTTTTTT.